The sequence of this TCR beta chain was determined in a study of blood T cell repertoires in COVID-19. Study summary: T cells, B-cell-depleted T cells, or PBMCs provided the cDNA or gDNA that served as material.

The CDR3 is 14 amino acids. Trimming took off 4 bases at V and 1 base at J, with 8 bases between the two ends. Germline V lookup: CDR1 SGDLS, CDR2 YYNGEE. Per the original data handling: Estimated nucleated cell counts came from reference gene primer amplification. Profiled with immunoSEQ multiplex PCR; TCRdb holds only in-frame clones, not every one. V, J and clone size reflect that table, while D and trimming were determined from the DNA. Among some 110,000 clones listed, roughly 86% were seen once. The V call is TRBV9, the J call TRBJ2-2; possible D gene TRBD2, 5 bases. This receptor was obtained from a man aged 35 to 55 with acute or convalescent COVID-19. Specimen: peripheral blood. CDR3 coding DNA: TGTGCCAGCAGCCCCGGGGTGAACACCGGGGAGCTGTTTTTT. This gives the protein CASSPGVNTGELFF. Filled out from reference TRBV9 and TRBJ2-2, the complete variable domain reads DSGVTQTPKHLITATGQRVTLRCSPRSGDLSVYWYQQSLDQGLQFLIQYYNGEERAKGNILERFSAQQFPDLHSELNLSSLELGDSALYFCASSPGVNTGELFFGEGSRLTVL.